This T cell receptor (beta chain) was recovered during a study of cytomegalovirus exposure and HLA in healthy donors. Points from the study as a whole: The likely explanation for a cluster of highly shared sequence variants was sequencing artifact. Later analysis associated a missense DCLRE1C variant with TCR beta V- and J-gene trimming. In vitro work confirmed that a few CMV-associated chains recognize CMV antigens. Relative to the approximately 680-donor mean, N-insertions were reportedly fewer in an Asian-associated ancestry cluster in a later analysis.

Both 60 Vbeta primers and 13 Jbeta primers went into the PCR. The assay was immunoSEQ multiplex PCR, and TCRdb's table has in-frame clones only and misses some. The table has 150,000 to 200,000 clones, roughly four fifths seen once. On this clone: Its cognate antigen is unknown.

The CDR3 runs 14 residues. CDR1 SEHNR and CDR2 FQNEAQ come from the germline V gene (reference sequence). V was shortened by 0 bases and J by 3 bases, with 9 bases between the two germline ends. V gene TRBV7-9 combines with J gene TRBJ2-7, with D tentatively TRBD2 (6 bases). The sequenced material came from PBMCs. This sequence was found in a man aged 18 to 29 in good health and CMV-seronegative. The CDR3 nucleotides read TGTGCCAGCAGCTTAGCCCGGGAGAACTACGAGCAGTACTTC. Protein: CASSLARENYEQYF.